The sequence of this TCR beta chain was determined in a study of Ad26.COV2.S vaccination and SARS-CoV-2 variants. Study summary: Donor had been placed in the Ad26.COV2.S arm of the COV1001 trial. Recipients of Ad26.COV2.S got it intramuscularly, once or twice 56 days apart. Whole-study results and caveats: Reportedly, after vaccination the spike-specific CD8+ and CD4+ T cell responses displayed substantial breadth.

Clones were sequenced by immunoSEQ multiplex PCR, and TCRdb holds only the in-frame ones, with some missing. This table has about 680,000 clones, approximately 88% appearing once. Germline loops: CDR1 KGHSH, CDR2 LQKENI. The CDR3 consists of 17 residues. Trimming removed 1 base from V and 3 bases from J; junction bases left unmatched: 9. For this clone: What it binds is unknown.

The treatment: some 20 received Ad26.COV2.S at low or high dose, single or two shots; roughly 5 received placebo; per-sample allocation not given. Day 63 after the first vaccine or placebo injection was the time point for sampling. This TCR was sampled from a person between 18 and 65 years old who received the Ad26.COV2.S COVID-19 vaccine or a placebo. V and J are TRBV18 and TRBJ2-1, with TRBD2 matching 7 bases. Sequenced material: peripheral blood, taken in a trial of Ad26.COV2.S vaccine versus placebo. In DNA, the CDR3 is TGTGCCAGCTCACCACAGAGAGCTAGCGGACTCTACAATGAGCAGTTCTTC. Protein sequence: CASSPQRASGLYNEQFF.